The 26 T cell receptor beta chains presented below share a single source sample, sequenced in a study of breast tumors, draining lymph nodes, adjacent tissues. TCRdb called the multiplex PCR reads again in MiXCR, with one record for every CDR3 protein. The sample holds tens of thousands of distinct CDR3 sequences, 25% to 35% seen once. Breast cancer patients provided tissue from their axillary draining lymph nodes. Sequenced input: axillary lymph node tissue. The receptor source for this set is a female donor with breast cancer. Some clones in this sample may be carry-over from other donors' samples.

Many counts were recorded for this clonotype. The chain links TRBV30 to TRBJ1-4; D gene unclear. V lost 7 bases to trimming and J lost 2 bases, with 17 bases between them. The CDR3 has 15 amino acids. Germline values: CDR1 GTSNPN, CDR2 SVGIG (reference sequence). The CDR3 region has the DNA TGTGCCTACGCCCGGAGTTTGCCCACTAATGAAAAACTGTTTTTT. This sequence encodes CAYARSLPTNEKLFF.

At least ten counts were recorded for this clonotype. The chain couples TRBV4-3 to TRBJ2-5; the match to TRBD1 covers 12 bases. The CDR3 loop spans 16 amino acids. Per germline, CDR1 LGHNA and CDR2 YSLEER. J lost 5 bases, V lost 0 bases, and 4 bases had no gene match. CDR3 protein: CASSQEGQGAWETQYF. As DNA, the CDR3 is TGCGCCAGCAGCCAAGAGGGACAGGGGGCTTGGGAGACCCAGTACTTC.

This clonotype appeared a single time. One junction end disagrees with the germline gene, perhaps due to a read error. This sequence joins TRBV7-2 and TRBJ2-3; D perhaps matches TRBD2 (5 bases). Looked up from germline, CDR1 is SGHTA and CDR2 is FQGNSA. The length of the CDR3 is 13 residues. The CDR3 protein is CASSLAGADAQYF. For the CDR3, the DNA is TGTGCCAGCAGCCTAGCAGGAGCCGATGCGCAGTATTTT.

The J gene is TRBJ1-2, the V gene TRBV20-1; D remains unclear. The CDR3 sequence is 13 residues long. V was shortened by 0 bases and J by 5 bases, with 10 bases between the two germline ends. Germline CDR1 and CDR2: DFQATT and SNEGSKA (reference sequence). CDR3 sequence (DNA): TGCAGTGCTAGAGATATGAGGTTTTATGGCTACACCTTC. Encoded protein: CSARDMRFYGYTF.

In its sample, this clonotype was seen many times. This chain connects TRBV7-3 to TRBJ2-3; 11 nucleotides agree with TRBD2. Germline values: CDR1 SGHTA, CDR2 FQGTGA. J gave up 6 bases and V 5 bases, and 10 bases lay outside the gene matches. The CDR3 extends over 16 amino acids. DNA of the CDR3: TGTGCCAGCAGCCTTCAAATAGCGGGAGGGGCGGATACGCAGTATTTT. Its protein product is CASSLQIAGGADTQYF.

This clonotype was seen at least ten times. The gene calls are TRBV20-1 and TRBJ2-7; D possibly matches TRBD1 or TRBD2 (6 bases each). CDR3 length: 15 residues. CDR1 and CDR2 from the germline V gene are DFQATT and SNEGSKA (reference sequence). V lost 1 base to trimming and J lost 6 bases, with 19 bases between them. The CDR3 protein is CSARGTPGAACEQYF. In nucleotides, the CDR3 is TGCAGTGCTAGAGGGACCCCGGGGGCCGCCTGCGAGCAGTACTTC.

The chain couples TRBV7-2 to TRBJ2-3, with TRBD2 matching 12 bases. The CDR3 covers 19 residues. V lost 2 bases and J lost 4; bases outside the gene matches: 13. Germline V gives CDR1 SGHTA, CDR2 FQGNSA. CDR3 in DNA: TGTGCCAGCAGCTTACGGGAGCCTAGCGGGAGGGCCGGGGCAGATACGCAGTATTTT. Its translation is CASSLREPSGRAGADTQYF. The whole variable domain, remainder taken from reference TRBV7-2 and TRBJ2-3, is GAGVSQSPSNKVTEKGKDVELRCDPISGHTALYWYRQSLGQGLEFLIYFQGNSAPDKSGLPSDRFSAERTGGSVSTLTIQRTQQEDSAVYLCASSLREPSGRAGADTQYFGPGTRLTVL.

About this clonotype: This may arise from a read error, as a much more abundant clone is one base away. V and J are TRBV19 and TRBJ2-1; D not certain. The V gene's germline CDR1 is LNHDA and CDR2 SQIVND (reference sequence). This CDR3 has 12 residues. The ends were cut back, 3 bases at V and 6 bases at J, with 6 bases in the middle. The CDR3 spells CASSIPLNEQFF. The CDR3 DNA sequence: TGTGCCAGTAGTATTCCCCTCAATGAGCAGTTCTTC. Looking up the rest from reference TRBV19 and TRBJ2-1 gives the full variable domain: DGGITQSPKYLFRKEGQNVTLSCEQNLNHDAMYWYRQDPGQGLRLIYYSQIVNDFQKGDIAEGYSVSREKKESFPLTVTSAQKNPTAFYLCASSIPLNEQFFGPGTRLTVL.

The table lists this clonotype with many counts. J is TRBJ2-7 and V is TRBV4-3, with D tentatively TRBD2 (5 bases). The CDR3 is made up of 13 amino acids. V lost 1 base to trimming and J lost 4 bases, with 8 bases between them. Germline V lookup: CDR1 LGHNA, CDR2 YSLEER. CDR3: CASSQVRGYEQYF. The CDR3 DNA sequence: TGCGCCAGCAGCCAAGTCCGGGGATACGAGCAGTACTTC.

In its sample, this clonotype was seen a few times. V is TRBV6-2 or TRBV6-3 and J is TRBJ2-7; TRBD2 is a possible D gene (6 bases). Germline loops: CDR1 MNHEY, CDR2 SVGEGT. Trimming took off 3 bases at V and 2 bases at J, with 8 bases between the two ends. The CDR3 sequence is 13 residues long. CDR3 nucleotide sequence: TGTGCCAGCAGTTATGGCGGGACCTACGAGCAGTACTTC. Protein sequence: CASSYGGTYEQYF.

This clonotype was found many times. The rearrangement joins TRBV3-1 to TRBJ1-6; D unresolved. Trimming pared 1 base from V and 7 bases from J, leaving 5 bases between. The germline V gene encodes CDR1 LGHDT and CDR2 YNNKEL (reference sequence). The CDR3 has 13 residues. This CDR3 is CASSQGRNSPLHF. CDR3 sequence (DNA): TGTGCCAGCAGCCAAGGACGAAATTCACCCCTCCACTTT.

This chain links TRBV5-4 with TRBJ1-4; D is unresolved. The germline CDR1 and CDR2 sequences are SGHNT and YYREEE (reference sequence). V lost 2 bases and J lost 8, with 16 bases in between. This CDR3 comprises 15 residues. DNA for the CDR3: TGTGCCAGCAGCTTACGTGGGCAGAGTAACGAAAAACTGTTTTTT. Translated, it gives CASSLRGQSNEKLFF. Variable domain in full (rest from reference TRBV5-4 and TRBJ1-4): ETGVTQSPTHLIKTRGQQVTLRCSSQSGHNTVSWYQQALGQGPQFIFQYYREEENGRGNFPPRFSGLQFPNYSSELNVNALELDDSALYLCASSLRGQSNEKLFFGSGTQLSVL.

This clonotype has ten or more counts. The rearrangement uses TRBV7-3 and TRBJ2-1, with 12 bases lining up with TRBD1. With V trimmed by 5 bases and J by 5 bases, 4 bases remained unmatched. Germline-derived CDR1 and CDR2 are SGHTA and FQGTGA. This CDR3 spans 15 amino acids. As DNA, the CDR3 is TGTGCCAGCAGCGCGGGACAGGGGGCCCACAATGAGCAGTTCTTC. Translated, it gives CASSAGQGAHNEQFF.

In the case of this clonotype: Possible read error: a much larger clone is one base away. This chain uses TRBV11-3 with TRBJ2-2; tentatively, D is TRBD2 (6 bases). Germline V CDR1 and CDR2: SGHNT, YENEEA. The CDR3 sequence is 14 residues long. DNA of the CDR3: TGTGCCAGCAGTTCCACCAGGGCCACCGGGGGGCTGTTTTTT. This encodes CASSSTRATGGLFF.

Concerning this clonotype itself: This CDR3 fails to terminate in the conserved phenylalanine or tryptophan, so it likely reflects a read error. The limits of the CDR3 on the DNA are not certain, so only TCRdb's listed CDR3 is given. The V and J genes are TRBV7-2 and TRBJ2-5; TRBD1 is the table's D call and was not checked against the DNA. The germline gives CDR1 SGHTA, CDR2 FQGNSA. The CDR3 spans 14 residues, counting both ends. CDR3 protein: CASSSAQGRQAPYL.

Concerning this clonotype itself: One junction end disagrees with the germline gene, perhaps due to a read error. The V call is TRBV6-2 or TRBV6-3, the J call TRBJ2-2; 9 bases align to TRBD2. Germline V gene lookup returns CDR1 MNHEY and CDR2 SVGEGT. The CDR3 has 17 amino acids. The CDR3 reads CASSHSIVAGAYGELFF. The CDR3 DNA sequence: TGTGCCAGCAGTCACTCGATAGTAGCGGGAGCCTACGGGGAGCTGTTTTTT.

The sample holds many counts of this clonotype. This may come from a read error, since a much larger clone is one base off. This sequence joins TRBV20-1 and TRBJ2-5; 9 bases match TRBD2. Germline values: CDR1 DFQATT, CDR2 SNEGSKA (reference sequence). This CDR3 contains 11 residues. The CDR3 DNA reads TGCAGTGCTGTAGCGGGAGAGACCCAGTCCTTC. It encodes CSAVAGETQSF.

This clonotype was picked up many times. V usage is TRBV20-1 and J usage is TRBJ2-3; 13 bases are a match to TRBD2. The germline gives CDR1 DFQATT, CDR2 SNEGSKA (reference sequence). The CDR3 sequence is 15 residues long. Trimming cost V 5 bases and J 3 bases; bases outside gene matches: 5. CDR3 DNA: TGCAGTGCTGAGAGGACTAGCGGGAGAACAGATACGCAGTATTTT. Protein: CSAERTSGRTDTQYF.

This clonotype was detected many times. V is TRBV27 and J is TRBJ2-1, with D uncertain. The CDR3 runs to 11 residues. Germline assignment: CDR1 MNHEY and CDR2 SMNVEV (reference sequence). Trimming took 6 bases from V and 7 from J, leaving 7 bases between them. The CDR3: CASSLGNEQFF. The DNA for the CDR3 is TGTGCCAGCAGCTTAGGGAATGAGCAGTTCTTC.

This clonotype was seen ten or more times. The V and J genes are TRBV19 and TRBJ2-7, with D possibly matching TRBD1 (6 bases). There are 16 residues in the CDR3. Trimming cost V 2 bases and J 3 bases, with 17 bases left between them. The germline V gene has CDR1 LNHDA and CDR2 SQIVND (reference sequence). In DNA form, the CDR3 reads TGTGCCAGTAGTATATTGTATGGCGACAGGTACTACGAGCAGTACTTC. This codes for CASSILYGDRYYEQYF. Variable domain in full (rest from reference TRBV19 and TRBJ2-7): DGGITQSPKYLFRKEGQNVTLSCEQNLNHDAMYWYRQDPGQGLRLIYYSQIVNDFQKGDIAEGYSVSREKKESFPLTVTSAQKNPTAFYLCASSILYGDRYYEQYFGPGTRLTVT.

This clonotype has a count of ten or more. DNA for the CDR3: TGTGCCAGCAGTCAGGCGGGGGCCCCCTACGAGCAGTACTTC. It yields the protein CASSQAGAPYEQYF. The chain has TRBV6-2 or TRBV6-3 and TRBJ2-7; perhaps TRBD2 as D (7 bases). Germline CDR1 is MNHEY and CDR2 is SVGEGT. The CDR3 sequence is 14 residues long. V lost 5 bases and J lost 2, with 13 bases in between.

A note on this clonotype: No conserved phenylalanine or tryptophan ends this CDR3, so it is likely a read error. The chain has TRBV30 and TRBJ1-3; D is unclear. This CDR3 has 12 residues. CDR1 is GTSNPN, CDR2 SVGIG, per germline (reference sequence). The CDR3 DNA reads TGTGCCTGGAGTGTATTTGGAAGCACCATATATTTA. Residues: CAWSVFGSTIYL.

The table lists this clonotype with many counts. A much larger clone lies a single base off, so this may be a read error. The J gene is TRBJ2-7, the V gene TRBV11-2; TRBD2 matches 10 bases. The CDR3 length is 15 residues. J lost 7 bases, V lost 5 bases, and 11 bases had no gene match. CDR1 is SGHAT and CDR2 is FQNNGV in the germline V gene. The CDR3 spells CASSMLAGAEQEQYF. The CDR3, as DNA: TGTGCCAGCAGCATGCTAGCGGGAGCCGAGCAGGAGCAGTACTTC.

J is TRBJ2-1 and V is TRBV5-6; 9 nucleotides align to TRBD1. This CDR3 is 15 amino acids long. Trimming removed 3 bases from V and 7 bases from J; junction bases left unmatched: 8. CDR1 SGHDT and CDR2 YYEEEE come from the germline V gene. CDR3 amino acids: CASSSRDRDENEQFF. The CDR3 DNA sequence: TGTGCCAGCAGCTCCCGGGACAGGGACGAAAATGAGCAGTTCTTC. Combining the CDR3 with reference TRBV5-6 and TRBJ2-1 gives the whole variable domain DAGVTQSPTHLIKTRGQQVTLRCSPKSGHDTVSWYQQALGQGPQFIFQYYEEEERQRGNFPDRFSGHQFPNYSSELNVNALLLGDSALYLCASSSRDRDENEQFFGPGTRLTVL.

This clonotype was recorded once. At one boundary the junction diverges from the germline segment, which might be a read error. The rearrangement joins TRBV14 to TRBJ1-3; D gene unclear. There are 14 residues in the CDR3. CDR1 is SGHDN, CDR2 FVKESK, per germline. The CDR3 sequence: CASSHAHSGSTMYF. As DNA, the CDR3 is TGTGCCAGCAGCCACGCTCACTCTGGAAGCACCATGTATTTT.

The sample holds many counts of this clonotype. The chain combines TRBV5-1 with TRBJ2-5; 8 positions agree with TRBD1. This CDR3 spans 16 amino acids. CDR1 is SGHRS and CDR2 is YFSETQ in the germline V gene. V lost 7 bases and J lost 5; bases outside the gene matches: 16. This chain's CDR3 is CASQTGDRRDLETQYF. The CDR3, as DNA: TGCGCCAGCCAAACAGGGGACAGGCGTGATCTTGAGACCCAGTACTTC.